This record covers a single TCR beta chain. Its antigen is still unknown. These data come from a study of tumor-infiltrating lymphocytes in localized non-small cell lung cancer. Whole-study results and caveats: Available tissue quantity limited TCR sequencing to a patient subset.

TCRdb's table, derived via immunoSEQ multiplex PCR, lists solely in-frame clones and lacks some. The table lists around 1,500 clones, 85% of them singletons. The CDR3 has 15 residues. V was clipped by 5 bases and J by 6 bases; unmatched bases: 13. Looked up from germline, CDR1 is MNHNY and CDR2 is SVGAGI (reference sequence). This receptor was identified in a human donor with non-small cell lung cancer. The sample consisted of lung tumor tissue. V gene TRBV6-6 combines with J gene TRBJ2-7, with 7 bases matching TRBD2. For the CDR3, the DNA is TGTGCCAGCAGTCGCGGGGAGGGTATCGTGGGCGAGCAGTACTTC. It is translated as CASSRGEGIVGEQYF.